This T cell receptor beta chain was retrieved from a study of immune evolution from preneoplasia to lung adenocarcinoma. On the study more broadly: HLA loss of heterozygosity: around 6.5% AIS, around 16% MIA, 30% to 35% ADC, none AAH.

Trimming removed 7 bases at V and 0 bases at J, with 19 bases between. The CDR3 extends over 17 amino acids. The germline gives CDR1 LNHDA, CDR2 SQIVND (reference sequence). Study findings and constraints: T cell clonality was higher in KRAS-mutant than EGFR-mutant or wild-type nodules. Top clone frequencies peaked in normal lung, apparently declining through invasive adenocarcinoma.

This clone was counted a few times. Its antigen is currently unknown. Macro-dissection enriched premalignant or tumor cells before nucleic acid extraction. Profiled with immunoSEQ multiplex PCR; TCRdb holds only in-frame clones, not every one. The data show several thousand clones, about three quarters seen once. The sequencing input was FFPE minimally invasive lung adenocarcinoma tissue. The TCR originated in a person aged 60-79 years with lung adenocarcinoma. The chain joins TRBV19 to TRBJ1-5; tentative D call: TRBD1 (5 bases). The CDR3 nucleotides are TGTGCCAGTATCCGGGACGGTGAGACTTATAGCAATCAGCCCCAGCATTTT. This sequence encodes CASIRDGETYSNQPQHF.